The rows below give T cell receptor beta chains drawn from one sample of a study of shared clonotypes between healthy human individuals. Here immunoSEQ multiplex PCR was the method, and the copy in TCRdb shows in-frame clones only, minus some. The sample lists some 790,000 clones, approximately 77% occurring once. Sequenced sample: memory CD4+ T cells sorted from blood. All receptors come from a woman aged 25 to 45 in good health. CDR3s include the opening cysteine and the closing phenylalanine or tryptophan. A D gene is named only where the DNA matches it firmly. The size field is filled for only some rows; it gives once, few, many or a size class.

-	TRBV11-1	TRBJ2-7	TRBD1	TGTGCCAGCAGCTTAACAGGGGACGAGCAGTACTTC	CASSLTGDEQYF
few	TRBV28	TRBJ2-1	-	TGTGCCAGCAGATCCCCGCGGTTCAATGAGCAGTTCTTC	CASRSPRFNEQFF
-	TRBV7-2	TRBJ2-7	-	TGTGCCAGCAGCGATCGGACCGCGAGCTCCTACGAGCAGTACTTC	CASSDRTASSYEQYF
-	TRBV19	TRBJ2-4	-	TGTGCCAGTAGGAAGACAGGTTTGGAGTACTTC	CASRKTGLEYF
-	TRBV19	TRBJ1-2	-	TGTGCCAGTAGTATAGCACTGGGTGAATATGGCTACACCTTC	CASSIALGEYGYTF
-	TRBV25-1	TRBJ2-1	TRBD2	TGTGCCAGCAGTGAAAGGCCCCCCACTAGCGGGAGAGCGAATGAGCAGTTCTTC	CASSERPPTSGRANEQFF
-	TRBV2	TRBJ1-1	TRBD1	TGTGCCAGCAGCGGGGACAGTATCGTAGAAGCTTTCTTT	CASSGDSIVEAFF
-	TRBV4-1	TRBJ1-2	-	TGCGCCAGCAGCTTTCAAGGGCGAGCTAATGGCTACACCTTC	CASSFQGRANGYTF
-	TRBV6-6	TRBJ1-4	-	TGTGCCAGCAGCCTACCTGTGTGGGGAGAAAAACTGTTTTTT	CASSLPVWGEKLFF
once	TRBV7-7	TRBJ2-7	-	TGTGCCAGCAGTTTCACCGGGGCCCACGAGCAGTACTTC	CASSFTGAHEQYF
-	TRBV5-1	TRBJ2-7	TRBD2	TGCGCCAGCAGCTTGTTACTAGCGGGAGCCGAGCAGTACTTC	CASSLLLAGAEQYF
-	TRBV7-3	TRBJ2-1	TRBD2	TGTGCCAGCAGCCCCCTAGCGGGGGCGTACAATGAGCAGTTCTTC	CASSPLAGAYNEQFF
once	TRBV6-5	TRBJ1-2	-	TGTGCCACCCGAACCGGGACGGGGAGTTATGGCTACACCTTC	CATRTGTGSYGYTF
-	TRBV6-5	TRBJ2-5	-	TGTGCCAGCAGTACTGACCTAGAGTCTGGGGAGACCCAGTACTTC	CASSTDLESGETQYF
once	TRBV19	TRBJ1-2	-	TGTGCCAGTAGTGGGACACGGAATAACTATGGCTACACCTTC	CASSGTRNNYGYTF
-	TRBV2	TRBJ1-4	TRBD1	TGTGCCAGCAGGGATCAGGGGGTCGTGAGTGAAAAACTGTTTTTT	CASRDQGVVSEKLFF
-	TRBV6-8	TRBJ2-3	-	TGTGCCAGCAGCTTTAGACTAGACCACACAGATACGCAGTATTTT	CASSFRLDHTDTQYF
-	TRBV19	TRBJ2-2	-	TGTGCCAGTAGCCCGGGCGGCAACACCGGGGAGCTGTTTTTT	CASSPGGNTGELFF
-	TRBV10-2	TRBJ2-6	-	TGCGCCAGCAGTGATAGGGCCCACAAATCTGGGGCCAACGTCCTGACTTTC	CASSDRAHKSGANVLTF
once	TRBV2	TRBJ1-4	-	TGTGCCAGCGGGGGCAGCTCTAATGAAAAACTGTTTTTT	CASGGSSNEKLFF
-	TRBV29-1	TRBJ1-1	TRBD1	TGCAGCGTGATAACAGGGGCGGCAGCGGCTTTCTTT	CSVITGAAAAFF
-	TRBV7-6	TRBJ2-7	TRBD2	TGTGCCAGCAGCTTAGAACTAGCGGGAGGCTCCGAGCAGTACTTC	CASSLELAGGSEQYF
-	TRBV19	TRBJ2-2	-	TGTGTCAGTACAGGGTGGAACACCGGGGAGCTGTTTTTT	CVSTGWNTGELFF
-	TRBV18	TRBJ2-7	-	TGTGCCAGCTCACCACCCAGCTCCTACGAGCAGTACTTC	CASSPPSSYEQYF
-	TRBV19	TRBJ1-5	-	TGTGCCAGTAGTTTTGTAGAATATCAGCCCCAGCATTTT	CASSFVEYQPQHF
-	TRBV18	TRBJ2-2	TRBD2	TGTGCCAGCTCCCGAGGTAGCGGGGACACCGGGGAGCTGTTTTTT	CASSRGSGDTGELFF
once	TRBV28	TRBJ1-1	TRBD1	TGTGCCAGCAGTTTAAGACAAGGGGGCTCCATAACTTTCTTT	CASSLRQGGSITFF
few	TRBV4-1	TRBJ2-7	TRBD2	TGCGCCAGCAGCCAGATGGGGCTAGCGGCCTACGAGCAGTACTTC	CASSQMGLAAYEQYF